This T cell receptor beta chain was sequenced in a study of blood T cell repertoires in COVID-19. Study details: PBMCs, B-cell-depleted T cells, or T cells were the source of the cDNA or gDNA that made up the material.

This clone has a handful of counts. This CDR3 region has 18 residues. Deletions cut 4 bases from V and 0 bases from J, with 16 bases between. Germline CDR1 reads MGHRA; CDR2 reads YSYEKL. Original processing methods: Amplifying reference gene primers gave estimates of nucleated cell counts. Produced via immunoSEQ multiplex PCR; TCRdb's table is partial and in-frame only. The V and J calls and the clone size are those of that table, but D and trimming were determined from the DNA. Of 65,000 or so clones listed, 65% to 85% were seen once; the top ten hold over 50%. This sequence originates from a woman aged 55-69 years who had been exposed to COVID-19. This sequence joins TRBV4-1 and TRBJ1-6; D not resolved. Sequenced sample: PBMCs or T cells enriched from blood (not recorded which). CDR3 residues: CASSPRTAESSYNSPLHF. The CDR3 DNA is TGCGCCAGCAGCCCCCGCACAGCGGAAAGCTCCTATAATTCACCCCTCCACTTT.